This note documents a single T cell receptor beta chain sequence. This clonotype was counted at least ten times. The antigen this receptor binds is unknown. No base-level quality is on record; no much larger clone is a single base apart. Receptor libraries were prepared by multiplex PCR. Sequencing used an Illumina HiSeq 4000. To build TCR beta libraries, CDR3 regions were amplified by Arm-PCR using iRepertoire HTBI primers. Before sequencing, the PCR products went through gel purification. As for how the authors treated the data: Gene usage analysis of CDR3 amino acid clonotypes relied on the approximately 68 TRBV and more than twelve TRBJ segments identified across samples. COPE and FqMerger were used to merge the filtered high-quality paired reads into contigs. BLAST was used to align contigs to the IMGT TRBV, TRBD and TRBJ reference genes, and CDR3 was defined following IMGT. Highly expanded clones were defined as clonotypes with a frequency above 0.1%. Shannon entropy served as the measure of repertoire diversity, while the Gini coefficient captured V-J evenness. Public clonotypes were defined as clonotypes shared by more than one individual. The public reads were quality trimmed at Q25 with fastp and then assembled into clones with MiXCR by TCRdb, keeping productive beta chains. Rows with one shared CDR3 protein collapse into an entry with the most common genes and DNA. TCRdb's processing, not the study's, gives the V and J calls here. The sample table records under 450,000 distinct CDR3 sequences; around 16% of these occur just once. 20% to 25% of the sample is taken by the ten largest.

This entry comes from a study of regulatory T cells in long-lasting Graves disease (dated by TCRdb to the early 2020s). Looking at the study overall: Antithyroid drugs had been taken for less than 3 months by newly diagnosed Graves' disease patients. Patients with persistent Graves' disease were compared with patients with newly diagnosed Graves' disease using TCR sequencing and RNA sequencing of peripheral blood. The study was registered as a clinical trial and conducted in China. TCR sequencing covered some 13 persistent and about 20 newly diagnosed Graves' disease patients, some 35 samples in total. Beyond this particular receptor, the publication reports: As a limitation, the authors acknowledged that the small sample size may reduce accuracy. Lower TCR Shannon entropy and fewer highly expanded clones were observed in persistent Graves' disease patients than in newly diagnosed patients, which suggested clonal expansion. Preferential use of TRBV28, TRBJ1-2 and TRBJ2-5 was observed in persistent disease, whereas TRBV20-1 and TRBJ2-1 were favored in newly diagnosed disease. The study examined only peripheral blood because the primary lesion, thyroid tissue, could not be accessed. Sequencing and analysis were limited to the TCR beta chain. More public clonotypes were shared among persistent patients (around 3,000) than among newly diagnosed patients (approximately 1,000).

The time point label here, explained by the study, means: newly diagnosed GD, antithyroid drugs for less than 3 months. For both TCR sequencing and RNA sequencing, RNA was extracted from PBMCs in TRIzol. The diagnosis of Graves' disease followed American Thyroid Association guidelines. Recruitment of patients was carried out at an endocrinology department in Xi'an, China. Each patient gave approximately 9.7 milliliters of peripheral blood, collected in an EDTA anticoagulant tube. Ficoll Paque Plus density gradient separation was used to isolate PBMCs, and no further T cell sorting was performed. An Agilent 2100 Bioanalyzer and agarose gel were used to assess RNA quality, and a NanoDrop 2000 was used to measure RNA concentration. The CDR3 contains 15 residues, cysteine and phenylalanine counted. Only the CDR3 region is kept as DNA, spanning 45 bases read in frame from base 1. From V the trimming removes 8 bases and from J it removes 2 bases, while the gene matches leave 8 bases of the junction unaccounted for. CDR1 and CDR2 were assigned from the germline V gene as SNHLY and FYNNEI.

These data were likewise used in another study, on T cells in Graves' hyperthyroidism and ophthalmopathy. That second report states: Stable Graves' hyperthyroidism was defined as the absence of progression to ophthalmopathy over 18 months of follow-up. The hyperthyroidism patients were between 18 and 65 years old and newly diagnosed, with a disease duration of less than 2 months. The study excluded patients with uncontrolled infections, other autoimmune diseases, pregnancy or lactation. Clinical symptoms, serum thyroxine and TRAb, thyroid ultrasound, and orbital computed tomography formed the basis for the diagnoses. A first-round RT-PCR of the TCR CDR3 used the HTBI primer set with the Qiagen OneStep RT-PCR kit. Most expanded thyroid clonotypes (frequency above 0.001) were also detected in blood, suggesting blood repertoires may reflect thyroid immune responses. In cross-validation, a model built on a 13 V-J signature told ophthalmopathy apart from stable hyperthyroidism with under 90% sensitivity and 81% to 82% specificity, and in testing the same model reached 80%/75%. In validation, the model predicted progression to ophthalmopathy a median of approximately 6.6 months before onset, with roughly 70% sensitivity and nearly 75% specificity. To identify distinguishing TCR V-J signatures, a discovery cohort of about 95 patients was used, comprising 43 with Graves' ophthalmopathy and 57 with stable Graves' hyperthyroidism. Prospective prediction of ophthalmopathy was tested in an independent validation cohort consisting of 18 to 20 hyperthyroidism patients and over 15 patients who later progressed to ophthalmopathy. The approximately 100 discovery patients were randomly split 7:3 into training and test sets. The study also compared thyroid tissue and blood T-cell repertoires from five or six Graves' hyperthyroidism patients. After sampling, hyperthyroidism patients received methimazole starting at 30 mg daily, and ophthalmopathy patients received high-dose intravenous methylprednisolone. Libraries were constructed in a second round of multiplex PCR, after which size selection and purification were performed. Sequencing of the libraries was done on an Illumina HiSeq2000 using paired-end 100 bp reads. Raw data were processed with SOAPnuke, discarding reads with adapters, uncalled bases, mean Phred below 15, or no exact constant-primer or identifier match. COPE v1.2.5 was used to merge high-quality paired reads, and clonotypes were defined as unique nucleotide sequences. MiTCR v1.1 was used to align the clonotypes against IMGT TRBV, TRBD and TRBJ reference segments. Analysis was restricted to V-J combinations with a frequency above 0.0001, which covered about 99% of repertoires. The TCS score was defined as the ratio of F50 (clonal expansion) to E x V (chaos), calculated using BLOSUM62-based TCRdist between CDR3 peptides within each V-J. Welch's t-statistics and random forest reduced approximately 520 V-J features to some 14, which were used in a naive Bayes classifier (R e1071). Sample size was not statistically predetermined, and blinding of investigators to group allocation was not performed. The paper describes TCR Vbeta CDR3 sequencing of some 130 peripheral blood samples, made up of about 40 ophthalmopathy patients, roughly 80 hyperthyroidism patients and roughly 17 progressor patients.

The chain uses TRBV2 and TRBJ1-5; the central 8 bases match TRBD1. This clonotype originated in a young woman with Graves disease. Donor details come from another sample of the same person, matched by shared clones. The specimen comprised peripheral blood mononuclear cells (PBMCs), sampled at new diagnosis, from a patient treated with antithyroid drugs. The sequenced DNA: TGTGCCAGCCATTTGCTGGGACAGGGCAATCAGCCCCAGCATTTT. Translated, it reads CASHLLGQGNQPQHF.